This entry lists 23 T cell receptor beta chains sequenced from one sample in a study of blood T cell repertoires in COVID-19. Using immunoSEQ multiplex PCR, the repertoire was profiled, and TCRdb retains in-frame clones only, with some absent. Of some 96,000 clones in the sample, about nine tenths are singletons; the top ten hold 1.7%. Specimen: peripheral blood. The receptors originated from a man in his fifties or sixties with acute or convalescent COVID-19.

This sequence joins TRBV5-1 and TRBJ1-4, with 8 bases identical to TRBD1. With V trimmed by 3 bases and J by 7 bases, 5 bases remained unmatched. CDR1 and CDR2 from the germline V gene are SGHRS and YFSETQ. The CDR3 consists of 14 residues. The CDR3, as DNA: TGCGCCAGCAGCTCACAGGGGGGTACTGAAAAACTGTTTTTT. It specifies CASSSQGGTEKLFF.

The chain employs TRBV12-3 or TRBV12-4 and TRBJ1-1; 8 positions match TRBD1. There are 13 residues in the CDR3. V trimming: 6 bases; J trimming: 8 bases; junction bases outside the gene matches: 8. The CDR3 loop reads CASSPGGRLEAFF. CDR3 bases: TGTGCCAGCAGCCCAGGGGGCCGGTTAGAAGCTTTCTTT.

V and J are TRBV7-2 and TRBJ1-2, with 9 bases matching TRBD1. The CDR3 covers 18 residues. From germline, CDR1 is SGHTA and CDR2 FQGNSA. Losses at the gene ends were 0 bases for V and 1 base for J; bases not matched to a gene: 9. The CDR3 DNA reads TGTGCCAGCAGCTTAGCGAGAACAGGGGGCTCGAATAACTATGGCTACACCTTC. This encodes CASSLARTGGSNNYGYTF. The full variable domain, in which reference TRBV7-2 and TRBJ1-2 provide the parts outside the CDR3, is GAGVSQSPSNKVTEKGKDVELRCDPISGHTALYWYRQSLGQGLEFLIYFQGNSAPDKSGLPSDRFSAERTGGSVSTLTIQRTQQEDSAVYLCASSLARTGGSNNYGYTFGSGTRLTVV.

V usage is TRBV4-2 and J usage is TRBJ2-7; weak D call: TRBD2 (6 bases). The CDR3 consists of 16 residues. The germline V and J ends were trimmed by 2 bases and 5 bases, with 19 bases remaining between them. CDR1 LGHNA and CDR2 YNFKEQ come from the germline V gene. The CDR3 nucleotides are TGTGCCAGCAGCCAATTCGTCGGGAGCAGGGACCACGAGCAGTACTTC. Amino acid sequence: CASSQFVGSRDHEQYF.

This clone was seen only once. The genes are TRBV27 and TRBJ2-5; tentatively, D is TRBD2 (5 bases). Trimming removed 6 bases at V and 5 bases at J, with 13 bases between. This CDR3 region has 13 residues. CDR1 and CDR2 (germline): MNHEY, SMNVEV (reference sequence). CDR3 coding DNA: TGTGCCAGCAGCCCCCCGGGAAGGGAGACCCAGTACTTC. This codes for CASSPPGRETQYF.

The chain has TRBV4-2 and TRBJ1-1; 8 bases map to TRBD1. The CDR3 contains 14 residues. After removal of 5 bases from V and 5 bases from J, the junction contained 7 bases not matched to a gene. Germline values: CDR1 LGHNA, CDR2 YNFKEQ. The chain's CDR3 is CASSTDRGQTEAFF. The CDR3 nucleotides read TGTGCCAGCAGCACCGACAGGGGTCAAACTGAAGCTTTCTTT.

V and J are TRBV27 and TRBJ1-6; 8 bases align to TRBD1. This CDR3 contains 13 residues. J was trimmed by 11 bases and V by 5 bases; bases with no gene match: 5. Per germline, CDR1 MNHEY and CDR2 SMNVEV (reference sequence). The CDR3 nucleotides are TGTGCCAGCAGTCTAGACAGGGGAGCACCCCTCCACTTT. Translating gives CASSLDRGAPLHF.

The chain couples TRBV12-5 to TRBJ2-1; 9 bases are shared with TRBD1. The junction had 9 bases not matched to a gene; V was cut back by 7 bases and J by 5 bases. Per the germline V gene, CDR1 is LGHNT and CDR2 is FRNRAP. This CDR3 contains 15 residues. The CDR3 protein is CASVAPGQGHNEQFF. CDR3 nucleotide sequence: TGTGCTAGTGTTGCCCCGGGACAGGGTCACAATGAGCAGTTCTTC.

V is TRBV3-1 (or the pseudogene TRBV3-2) and J is TRBJ1-4; D not certain. The V end was cut by 5 bases, the J end by 4 bases, with 17 bases between. The CDR3 contains 16 residues. CDR1 is LGHDT and CDR2 is YNNKEL in the germline V gene (reference sequence). CDR3 coding DNA: TGTGCCAGCAGCTTAAGACTCGCAGCCTTTAATGAAAAACTGTTTTTT. Protein sequence: CASSLRLAAFNEKLFF.

A note on this clone: This specimen includes other DNA sequences encoding the same CDR3. The chain joins TRBV15 to TRBJ1-1; no firm D call. Looked up from germline, CDR1 is LNHNV and CDR2 is YYDKDF (reference sequence). The CDR3 spans 16 residues. Trimming took off 0 bases at V and 1 base at J, with 12 bases between the two ends. CDR3 bases: TGTGCCACCAGCAGAGATTTAGGCAGGTCGAACACTGAAGCTTTCTTT. Translated, it gives CATSRDLGRSNTEAFF.

The chain is built from TRBV5-1 and TRBJ2-1, with D maybe TRBD1 (6 bases). Germline CDR1 is SGHRS and CDR2 is YFSETQ. CDR3 length: 16 amino acids. Trimming removed 0 bases from V and 1 base from J, with 11 bases in between. CDR3 nucleotide sequence: TGCGCCAGCAGCTTGGAAACAGGGTATTCCTACAATGAGCAGTTCTTC. This encodes CASSLETGYSYNEQFF.

V gene TRBV6-5 combines with J gene TRBJ1-2; no firm D call. The germline V gene encodes CDR1 MNHEY and CDR2 SVGAGI. This CDR3 has 12 residues. V was trimmed by 4 bases and J by 7 bases, leaving 10 bases between them. The CDR3 protein is CASSSEVGGYTF. As DNA, the CDR3 is TGTGCCAGCAGTTCAGAGGTTGGTGGCTACACCTTC.

This clone turned up a few times. The chain couples TRBV19 to TRBJ1-6; the D gene is possibly TRBD1 (5 bases). Germline-derived CDR1 and CDR2 are LNHDA and SQIVND (reference sequence). The germline V and J ends were trimmed by 1 base and 9 bases, with 13 bases remaining between them. The CDR3 contains 15 residues. The CDR3 DNA sequence: TGTGCCAGTAGTATAGTACCGGGGGACGGTTCACCCCTCCACTTT. Its protein product is CASSIVPGDGSPLHF.

This clone was detected only once. The V gene is TRBV20-1, the J gene TRBJ1-2; D is ambiguous. The CDR3 consists of 12 residues. CDR1 and CDR2 from the germline V gene are DFQATT and SNEGSKA (reference sequence). Trimming removed 3 bases at V and 2 bases at J, with 7 bases between. This CDR3 reads CSASRQNYGYTF. The CDR3 nucleotides are TGCAGTGCTAGTCGCCAGAACTATGGCTACACCTTC.

V is TRBV14 and J is TRBJ2-1; the match to TRBD1 covers 11 bases. With V trimmed by 2 bases and J by 7 bases, 10 bases remained unmatched. This CDR3 spans 17 amino acids. From germline, CDR1 is SGHDN and CDR2 FVKESK. The CDR3 nucleotides read TGTGCCAGCAGCCAAAGATACGGGACAGGGGGGCTAAATGAGCAGTTCTTC. Amino acids: CASSQRYGTGGLNEQFF.

The CDR3 sequence: CASSEWDSWTEAFF. In DNA form, the CDR3 reads TGTGCCAGCAGTGAATGGGACAGTTGGACTGAAGCTTTCTTT. The chain carries TRBV25-1 and TRBJ1-1; 7 bases are shared with TRBD1. With 1 base clipped from V and 5 bases from J, the junction kept 4 bases outside the gene matches. This CDR3 is built from 14 residues. Germline CDR1 and CDR2: MGHDK and SYGVNS.

This rearrangement joins TRBV7-7 to TRBJ1-4; TRBD1 might be the D (6 bases). The CDR3 consists of 15 residues. The ends were cut back, 5 bases at V and 4 bases at J, with 14 bases in the middle. Germline V gene data show CDR1 as SSHAT and CDR2 as FNYEAQ (reference sequence). The CDR3 sequence: CASSGSDRFNEKLFF. CDR3 bases: TGTGCCAGCAGCGGTTCGGACAGATTTAATGAAAAACTGTTTTTT.

This clone was seen only once. V and J are TRBV19 and TRBJ1-2; a possible D gene is TRBD1 (6 bases). V gave up 5 bases and J gave up 4 bases, with 11 bases separating them. Germline lookup yields CDR1 LNHDA and CDR2 SQIVND (reference sequence). This CDR3 is built from 13 residues. As DNA, the CDR3 is TGTGCCAGTAGTGGCACAGGGAGCTATGGCTACACCTTC. It specifies CASSGTGSYGYTF.

This clone was counted once. The gene calls are TRBV4-1 and TRBJ1-2; a weak D match, TRBD1 (5 bases). This CDR3 has 16 amino acids. Trimming took off 1 base at V and 4 bases at J, with 16 bases between the two ends. From germline, CDR1 is MGHRA and CDR2 YSYEKL. In nucleotides, the CDR3 is TGCGCCAGCAGCCAAGCCTACAAGGGGTTCGCCTATGGCTACACCTTC. Encoded protein: CASSQAYKGFAYGYTF.

The genes are TRBV5-4 and TRBJ1-2; D perhaps matches TRBD1 (6 bases). The CDR3 consists of 15 residues. CDR1 SGHNT and CDR2 YYREEE come from the germline V gene (reference sequence). Trimming took off 1 base at V and 3 bases at J, with 13 bases between the two ends. DNA of the CDR3: TGTGCCAGCAGCTTGTTGGACAAGGGGGACTATGGCTACACCTTC. It is translated as CASSLLDKGDYGYTF.

The chain combines TRBV30 with TRBJ1-1; 7 bases are shared with TRBD1. The J segment lost 1 base and the V segment lost 0 bases, leaving 2 bases of the junction unmatched. Germline V lookup: CDR1 GTSNPN, CDR2 SVGIG (reference sequence). The CDR3 spans 14 residues. The CDR3: CAWSVYRGNTEAFF. As DNA, the CDR3 is TGTGCCTGGAGTGTATACAGGGGGAACACTGAAGCTTTCTTT. The whole variable domain, remainder taken from reference TRBV30 and TRBJ1-1, is SQTIHQWPATLVQPVGSPLSLECTVEGTSNPNLYWYRQAAGRGLQLLFYSVGIGQISSEVPQNLSASRPQDRQFILSSKKLLLSDSGFYLCAWSVYRGNTEAFFGQGTRLTVV.

The CDR3 coding sequence is TGTGCCAGCAGTGAAGTTCTAGGGACATATGGCTACACCTTC. It yields the protein CASSEVLGTYGYTF. The chain uses TRBV6-1 and TRBJ1-2, with a possible D match to TRBD1 (6 bases). CDR1 MNHNS and CDR2 SASEGT come from the germline V gene. V lost 1 base to trimming and J lost 5 bases, with 11 bases between them. The CDR3 covers 14 residues.

The J gene is TRBJ2-2, the V gene TRBV5-1; 9 bases fit TRBD1. The germline V gene encodes CDR1 SGHRS and CDR2 YFSETQ. Germline trimming cut 3 bases from V and 7 bases from J; bases unmatched to any gene: 4. This CDR3 region has 14 residues. CDR3 in amino acids: CASSWGQGGGELFF. CDR3 in DNA: TGCGCCAGCAGCTGGGGACAGGGAGGCGGGGAGCTGTTTTTT.